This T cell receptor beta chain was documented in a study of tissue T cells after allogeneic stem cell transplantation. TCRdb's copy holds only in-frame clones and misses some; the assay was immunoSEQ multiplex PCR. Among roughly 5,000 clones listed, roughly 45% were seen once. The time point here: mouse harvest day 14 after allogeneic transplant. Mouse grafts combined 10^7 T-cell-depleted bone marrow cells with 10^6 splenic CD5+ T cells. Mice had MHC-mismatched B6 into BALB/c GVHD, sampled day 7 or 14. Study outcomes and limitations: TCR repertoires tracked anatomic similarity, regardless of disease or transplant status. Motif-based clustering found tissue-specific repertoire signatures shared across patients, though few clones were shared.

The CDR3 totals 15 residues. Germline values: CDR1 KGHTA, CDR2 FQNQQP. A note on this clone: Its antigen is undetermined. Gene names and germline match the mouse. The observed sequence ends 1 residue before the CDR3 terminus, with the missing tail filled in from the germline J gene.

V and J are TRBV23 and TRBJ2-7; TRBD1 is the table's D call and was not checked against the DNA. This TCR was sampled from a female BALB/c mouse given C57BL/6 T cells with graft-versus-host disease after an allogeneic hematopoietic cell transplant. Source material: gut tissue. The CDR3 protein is CSSSQPLDRIYEQYF. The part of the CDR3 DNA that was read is TGCTCCAGCAGTCAGCCCCTCGACAGGATATATGAACAGTAC.